The source of this T cell receptor (beta chain) is a study of memory CD4+ T cells and cytomegalovirus serostatus. Per the germline V gene, CDR1 is MNHEY and CDR2 is SVGAGI. The CDR3 length is 15 residues. V was clipped by 2 bases and J by 3 bases, with 13 bases between them. About this clone itself: Its specificity is unknown.

Authors' methods: After removing out-of-frame reads, around 2,100,000 distinct TCRbeta sequences remained. The assay was immunoSEQ multiplex PCR, and TCRdb's table has in-frame clones only and misses some. V, J and clone size were drawn from that table, and D and trimming were deduced from the DNA. Among about 50,000 clones listed, under 90% were seen once. The sort gate was single viable CD3+CD4+CD8-CD45RO+ cells for memory CD4+ T cells. After thawing, CD4+ T cells were positively selected. Notes on the study in general: CD4+ memory repertoires contained about two fifths of the 164 reported CMV TCRbeta sequences. CMV serostatus prediction reached median AUC roughly 0.95, or 0.91 with US-trained model.

The receptor was isolated from an adult in good health and CMV-seronegative. The chain employs TRBV6-5 and TRBJ1-2; D call uncertain. Material for sequencing was memory CD4+ T cells from blood. In DNA, the CDR3 is TGTGCCAGCAGTTACCAGCGAAGAAGCGACTATGGCTACACCTTC. Its translation: CASSYQRRSDYGYTF.